This is a list of T cell receptor beta chains from one sample in a study of blood T cells in healthy people across ages. A single record per CDR3 protein comes from TCRdb applying MiXCR to the 5' RACE reads. The table shows approximately 700,000 distinct CDR3 sequences, with approximately 31% occurring only once. Material: blood. The receptors were sampled from a woman older than 75 in good health. Both conserved end residues are part of each CDR3. The D gene is left open where the match is weak. Size values are once, few and many counts, or a class for expanded clones, and some rows have none.

D | size | J | V | DNA | CDR3
TRBD1 | many | TRBJ2-5 | TRBV3-1 | TGTGCCAGCGGTGGACAGGGCCAAGAGACCCAGTACTTC | CASGGQGQETQYF
TRBD2 | many | TRBJ2-1 | TRBV2 | TGTGCCAGCAGTCGCGGCGGGGGGGCCTACAATGAGCAGTTCTTC | CASSRGGGAYNEQFF
NA | many | TRBJ1-5 | TRBV6-2/TRBV6-3 | TGTGCCAGCAGTTACGGGATTACAGGCACAAATCAGCCCCAGCATTTT | CASSYGITGTNQPQHF
NA | NA | TRBJ2-5 | TRBV20-1 | TGCAGTGCCACTTACGGGGCAGTCCAAGAGACCCAGTACTTC | CSATYGAVQETQYF
NA | many | TRBJ2-3 | TRBV5-1 | TGCGCCAGCAGCTTGGGACAGGACCCAGATACGCAGTATTTT | CASSLGQDPDTQYF
NA | many | TRBJ2-3 | TRBV6-2/TRBV6-3 | TGTGCCAGCAGCCCCCGTTCTCGGGGCACAGATACGCAGTATTTT | CASSPRSRGTDTQYF
TRBD2 | NA | TRBJ2-1 | TRBV6-2/TRBV6-3 | TGTGCCAGCAGTCGAGGGACTAGCGGGGGGGCGGCATTCTTC | CASSRGTSGGAAFF
NA | many | TRBJ2-1 | TRBV27 | NA | CASKNQTSLYFCASMIRFF
NA | NA | TRBJ1-2 | TRBV7-2 | TGTGCCAGCAGCTTGACAGGCAACCGTGGCTACACCTTC | CASSLTGNRGYTF
NA | once | TRBJ2-4 | TRBV7-9 | TGTGCCAGCAGCTTCGGGTCGGGGGAGCAGTACTTC | CASSFGSGEQYF
TRBD1 | many | TRBJ2-7 | TRBV7-2 | TGTGCCAGCAGCTTGTATGACAGGGGCAACGAGCAGTACTTC | CASSLYDRGNEQYF
TRBD1 | NA | TRBJ1-6 | TRBV28 | TGTGCCAGCTTGACAGGGTGGGGGTCACCCCTCCACTTT | CASLTGWGSPLHF
TRBD1 | many | TRBJ1-6 | TRBV10-3 | TGTGCCATCGGCAGACAGGGTGAGGACTCACCCCTCCACTTT | CAIGRQGEDSPLHF
NA | many | TRBJ2-4 | TRBV9 | TGTGCCAGCAGCGTAAGGGAAGGGTCAGGGGTGAAGGGAAACATTCAGTACTTC | CASSVREGSGVKGNIQYF
NA | NA | TRBJ2-7 | TRBV5-1 | TGCGCCAGCAGCTTGGGCCCCTCCGGGACCTCCTACGAGCAGTACTTC | CASSLGPSGTSYEQYF
NA | NA | TRBJ2-1 | TRBV11-2 | TGTGCCAGCAGGAAGGGCTGGGAGAGCTCCTACAATGAGCAGTTCTTC | CASRKGWESSYNEQFF
TRBD1 | many | TRBJ2-7 | TRBV20-1 | TGCAGTGCTCAGCTGGACAGGACCTACGAGCAGTACTTC | CSAQLDRTYEQYF
TRBD1 | many | TRBJ2-5 | TRBV12-3/TRBV12-4 | TGTGCCAGCGGTGGGGACAGGGGGCGGGAGACCCAGTACTTC | CASGGDRGRETQYF
NA | many | TRBJ2-4 | TRBV16 | TGTGCCAGCAGCCCGGACAGTCTAGCCAAAAACATTCAGTACTTC | CASSPDSLAKNIQYF
TRBD2 | once | TRBJ2-7 | TRBV4-1 | TGCGCCAGCAGCCACAGGACTAGCGGGAGCTCCTACGAGCAGTACTTC | CASSHRTSGSSYEQYF
TRBD1 | NA | TRBJ2-1 | TRBV7-3 | TGTGCCAGCAGCTTAACGACAGGGACCTACAATGAGCAGTTCTTC | CASSLTTGTYNEQFF
NA | NA | TRBJ1-1 | TRBV20-1 | TGCAGTGCTAGAATGGGGCGGGGGGGCACTGAAGCTTTCTTT | CSARMGRGGTEAFF
TRBD2 | many | TRBJ2-3 | TRBV30 | TGTGCCTGGTCCCGGGGGGTAGGCACAGATACGCAGTATTTT | CAWSRGVGTDTQYF
NA | few | TRBJ2-5 | TRBV6-5 | TGTGCCAGCAGTTACTCGGTAGCTGAGCAAGAGACCCAGTACTTC | CASSYSVAEQETQYF